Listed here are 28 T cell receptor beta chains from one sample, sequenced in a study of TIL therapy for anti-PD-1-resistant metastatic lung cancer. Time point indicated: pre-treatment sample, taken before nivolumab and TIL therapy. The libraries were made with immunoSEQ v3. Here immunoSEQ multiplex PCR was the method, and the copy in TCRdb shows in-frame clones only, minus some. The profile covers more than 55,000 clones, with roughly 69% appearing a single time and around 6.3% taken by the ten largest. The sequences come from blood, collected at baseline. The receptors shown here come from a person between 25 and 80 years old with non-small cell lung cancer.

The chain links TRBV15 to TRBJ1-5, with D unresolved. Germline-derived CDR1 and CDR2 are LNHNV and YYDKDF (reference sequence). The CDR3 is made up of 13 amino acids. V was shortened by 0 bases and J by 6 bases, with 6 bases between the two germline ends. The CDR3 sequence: CATSRDGGQPQHF. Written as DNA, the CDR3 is TGTGCCACCAGCAGAGATGGAGGTCAGCCCCAGCATTTT. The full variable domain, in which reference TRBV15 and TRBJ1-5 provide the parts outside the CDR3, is DAMVIQNPRYQVTQFGKPVTLSCSQTLNHNVMYWYQQKSSQAPKLLFHYYDKDFNNEADTPDNFQSRRPNTSFCFLDIRSPGLGDTAMYLCATSRDGGQPQHFGDGTRLSIL.

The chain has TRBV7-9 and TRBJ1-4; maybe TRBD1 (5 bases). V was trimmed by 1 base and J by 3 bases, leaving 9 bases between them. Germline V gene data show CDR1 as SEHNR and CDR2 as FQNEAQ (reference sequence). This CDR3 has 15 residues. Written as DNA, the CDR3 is TGTGCCAGCAGCTTAGACGGGGGTTCTAATGAAAAACTGTTTTTT. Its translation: CASSLDGGSNEKLFF.

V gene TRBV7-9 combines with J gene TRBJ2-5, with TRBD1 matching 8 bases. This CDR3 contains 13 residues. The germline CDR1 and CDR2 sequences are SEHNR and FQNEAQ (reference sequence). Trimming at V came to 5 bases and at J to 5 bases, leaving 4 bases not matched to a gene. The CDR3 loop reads CASSRNRGETQYF. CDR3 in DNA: TGTGCCAGCAGCAGAAACAGGGGGGAGACCCAGTACTTC. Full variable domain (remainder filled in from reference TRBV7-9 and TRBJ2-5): DTGVSQNPRHKITKRGQNVTFRCDPISEHNRLYWYRQTLGQGPEFLTYFQNEAQLEKSRLLSDRFSAERPKGSFSTLEIQRTEQGDSAMYLCASSRNRGETQYFGPGTRLLVL.

Here the CDR3 reads CASSLGGGTGAISYEQYF. CDR3 sequence (DNA): TGTGCCAGCTCTCTCGGGGGAGGGACAGGGGCCATCTCCTACGAGCAGTACTTC. The J gene is TRBJ2-7, the V gene TRBV18, with 10 positions matching TRBD1. CDR3 length: 18 amino acids. CDR1 is KGHSH, CDR2 LQKENI, per germline. V shed 6 bases and J 0 bases; nucleotides not matched to a gene: 14.

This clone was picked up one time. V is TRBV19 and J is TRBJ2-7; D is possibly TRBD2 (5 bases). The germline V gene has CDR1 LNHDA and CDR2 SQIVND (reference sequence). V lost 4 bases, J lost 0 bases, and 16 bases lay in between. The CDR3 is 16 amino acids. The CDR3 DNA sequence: TGTGCCAGTAGTAGACGGCACGAAGCGGTCTCCTACGAGCAGTACTTC. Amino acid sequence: CASSRRHEAVSYEQYF.

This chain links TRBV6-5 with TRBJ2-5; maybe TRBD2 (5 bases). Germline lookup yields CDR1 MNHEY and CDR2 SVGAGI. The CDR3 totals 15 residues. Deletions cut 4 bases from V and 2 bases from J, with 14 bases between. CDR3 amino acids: CASSSSLSGQETQYF. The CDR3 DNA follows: TGTGCCAGCAGTTCTTCTCTATCGGGACAAGAGACCCAGTACTTC.

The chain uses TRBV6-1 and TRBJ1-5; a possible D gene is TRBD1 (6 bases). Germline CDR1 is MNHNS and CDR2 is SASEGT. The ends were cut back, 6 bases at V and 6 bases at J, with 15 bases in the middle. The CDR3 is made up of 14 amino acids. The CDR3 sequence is CASSELVGAQPQHF. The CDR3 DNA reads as TGTGCCAGCAGCGAACTAGTGGGGGCTCAGCCCCAGCATTTT.

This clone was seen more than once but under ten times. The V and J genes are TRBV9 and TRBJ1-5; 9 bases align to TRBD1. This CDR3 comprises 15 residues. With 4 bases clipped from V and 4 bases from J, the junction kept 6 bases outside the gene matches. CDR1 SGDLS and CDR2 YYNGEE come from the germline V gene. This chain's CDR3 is CASSSGQGVNQPQHF. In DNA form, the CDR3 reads TGTGCCAGCAGCTCGGGACAGGGAGTAAATCAGCCCCAGCATTTT.

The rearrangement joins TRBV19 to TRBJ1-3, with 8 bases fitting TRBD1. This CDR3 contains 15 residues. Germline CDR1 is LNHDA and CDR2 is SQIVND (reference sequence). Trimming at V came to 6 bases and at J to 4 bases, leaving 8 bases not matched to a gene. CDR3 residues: CASRKAGTGGNTIYF. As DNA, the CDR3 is TGTGCCAGTAGGAAGGCCGGGACAGGCGGAAACACCATATATTTT.

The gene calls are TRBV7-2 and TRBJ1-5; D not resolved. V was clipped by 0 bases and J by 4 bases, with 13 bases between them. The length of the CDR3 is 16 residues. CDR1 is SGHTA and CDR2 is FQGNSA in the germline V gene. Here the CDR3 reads CASSLAIGRKNQPQHF. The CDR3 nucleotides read TGTGCCAGCAGCTTAGCGATCGGCAGGAAAAATCAGCCCCAGCATTTT.

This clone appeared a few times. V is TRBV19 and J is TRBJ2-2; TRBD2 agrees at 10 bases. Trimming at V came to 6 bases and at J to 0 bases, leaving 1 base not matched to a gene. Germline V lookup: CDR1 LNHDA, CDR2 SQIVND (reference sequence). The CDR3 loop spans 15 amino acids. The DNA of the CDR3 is TGTGCCAGTAGCAGCGGGAGGGCGAACACCGGGGAGCTGTTTTTT. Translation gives CASSSGRANTGELFF.

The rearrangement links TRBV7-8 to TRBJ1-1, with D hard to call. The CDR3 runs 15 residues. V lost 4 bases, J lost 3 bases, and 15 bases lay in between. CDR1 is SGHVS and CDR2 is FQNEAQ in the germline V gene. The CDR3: CASSSNGGPYTEAFF. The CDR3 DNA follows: TGTGCCAGCAGCTCTAATGGAGGGCCCTACACTGAAGCTTTCTTT.

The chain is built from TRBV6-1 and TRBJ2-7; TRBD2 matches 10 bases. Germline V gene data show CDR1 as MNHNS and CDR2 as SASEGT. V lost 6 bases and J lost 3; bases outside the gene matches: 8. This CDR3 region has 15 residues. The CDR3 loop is CASSLSSGRNYEQYF. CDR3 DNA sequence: TGTGCCAGCAGCCTATCTAGCGGGAGAAACTACGAGCAGTACTTC.

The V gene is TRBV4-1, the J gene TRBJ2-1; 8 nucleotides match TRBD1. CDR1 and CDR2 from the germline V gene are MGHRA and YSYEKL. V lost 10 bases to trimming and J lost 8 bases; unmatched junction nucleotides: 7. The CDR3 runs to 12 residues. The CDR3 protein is CATGQGSDEQFF. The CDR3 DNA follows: TGCGCCACCGGACAGGGTTCGGATGAGCAGTTCTTC.

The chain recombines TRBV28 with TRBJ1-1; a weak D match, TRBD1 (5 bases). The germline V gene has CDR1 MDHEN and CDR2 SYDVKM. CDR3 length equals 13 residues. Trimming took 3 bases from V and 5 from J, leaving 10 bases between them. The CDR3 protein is CASSLGEGTEAFF. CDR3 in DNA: TGTGCCAGCAGTTTGGGGGAAGGAACTGAAGCTTTCTTT.

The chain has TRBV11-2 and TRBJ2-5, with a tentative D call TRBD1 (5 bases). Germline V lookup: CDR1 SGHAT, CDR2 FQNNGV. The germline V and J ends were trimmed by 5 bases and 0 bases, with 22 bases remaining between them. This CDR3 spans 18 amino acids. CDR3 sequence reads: CASSTSVGAGHDQETQYF. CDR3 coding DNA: TGTGCCAGCAGCACAAGCGTTGGGGCAGGGCATGACCAAGAGACCCAGTACTTC.

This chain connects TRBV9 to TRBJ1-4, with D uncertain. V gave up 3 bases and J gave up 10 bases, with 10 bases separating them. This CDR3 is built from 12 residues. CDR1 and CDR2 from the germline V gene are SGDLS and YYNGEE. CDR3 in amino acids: CASSAPGRKLFF. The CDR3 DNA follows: TGTGCCAGCAGCGCCCCGGGGAGAAAACTGTTTTTT.

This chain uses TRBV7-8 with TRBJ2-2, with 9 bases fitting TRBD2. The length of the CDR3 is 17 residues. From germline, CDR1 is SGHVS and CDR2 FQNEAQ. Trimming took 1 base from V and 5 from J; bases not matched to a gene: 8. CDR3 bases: TGTGCCAGCAGCTTAGTTGCGGGGGGGCCTCGGACCGGGGAGCTGTTTTTT. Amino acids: CASSLVAGGPRTGELFF. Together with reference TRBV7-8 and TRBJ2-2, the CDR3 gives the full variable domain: GAGVSQSPRYKVAKRGQDVALRCDPISGHVSLFWYQQALGQGPEFLTYFQNEAQLDKSGLPSDRFFAERPEGSVSTLKIQRTQQEDSAVYLCASSLVAGGPRTGELFFGEGSRLTVL.

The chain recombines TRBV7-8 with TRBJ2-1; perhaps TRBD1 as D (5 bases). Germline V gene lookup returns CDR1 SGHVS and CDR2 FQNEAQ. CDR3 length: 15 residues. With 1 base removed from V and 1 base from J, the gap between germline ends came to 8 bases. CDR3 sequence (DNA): TGTGCCAGCAGCTTAGGGACACATTCCTACAATGAGCAGTTCTTC. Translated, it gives CASSLGTHSYNEQFF.

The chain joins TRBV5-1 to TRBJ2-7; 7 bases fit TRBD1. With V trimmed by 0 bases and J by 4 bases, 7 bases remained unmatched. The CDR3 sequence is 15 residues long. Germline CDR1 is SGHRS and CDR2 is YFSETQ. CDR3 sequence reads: CASSLDGDSRYEQYF. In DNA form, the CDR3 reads TGCGCCAGCAGCTTGGATGGGGACAGCCGGTACGAGCAGTACTTC.

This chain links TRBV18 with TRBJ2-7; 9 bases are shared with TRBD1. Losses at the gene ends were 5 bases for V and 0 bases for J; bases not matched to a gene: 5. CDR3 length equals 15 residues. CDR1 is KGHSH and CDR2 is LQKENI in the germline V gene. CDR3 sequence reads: CASSATGGSSYEQYF. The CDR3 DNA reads TGTGCCAGCTCAGCCACAGGGGGCTCCTCCTACGAGCAGTACTTC.

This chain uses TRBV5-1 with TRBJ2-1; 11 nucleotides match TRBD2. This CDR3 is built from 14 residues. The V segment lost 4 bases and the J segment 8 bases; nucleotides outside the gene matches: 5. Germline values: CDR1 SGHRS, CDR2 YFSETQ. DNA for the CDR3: TGCGCCAGCAGCCGACTAGCGGGGTCGGATGAGCAGTTCTTC. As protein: CASSRLAGSDEQFF.

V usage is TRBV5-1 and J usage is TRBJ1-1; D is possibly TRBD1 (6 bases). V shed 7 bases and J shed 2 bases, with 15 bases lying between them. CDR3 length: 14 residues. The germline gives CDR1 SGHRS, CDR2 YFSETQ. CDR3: CASGLDRGNTEAFF. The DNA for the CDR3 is TGCGCCAGCGGTTTGGACAGAGGAAACACTGAAGCTTTCTTT. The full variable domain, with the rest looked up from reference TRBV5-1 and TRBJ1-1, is KAGVTQTPRYLIKTRGQQVTLSCSPISGHRSVSWYQQTPGQGLQFLFEYFSETQRNKGNFPGRFSGRQFSNSRSEMNVSTLELGDSALYLCASGLDRGNTEAFFGQGTRLTVV.

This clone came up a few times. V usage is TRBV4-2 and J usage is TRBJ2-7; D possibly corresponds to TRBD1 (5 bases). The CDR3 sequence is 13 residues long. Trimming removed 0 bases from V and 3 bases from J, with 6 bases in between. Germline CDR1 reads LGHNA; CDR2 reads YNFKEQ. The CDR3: CASSQDQGYEQYF. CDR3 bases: TGTGCCAGCAGCCAAGATCAGGGCTACGAGCAGTACTTC.

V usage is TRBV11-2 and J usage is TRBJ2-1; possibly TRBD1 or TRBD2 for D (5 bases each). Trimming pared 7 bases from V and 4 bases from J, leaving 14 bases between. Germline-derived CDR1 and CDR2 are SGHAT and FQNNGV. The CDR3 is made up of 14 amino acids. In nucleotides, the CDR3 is TGTGCCAGCATGAGGGGCAGGGCGTACAATGAGCAGTTCTTC. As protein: CASMRGRAYNEQFF. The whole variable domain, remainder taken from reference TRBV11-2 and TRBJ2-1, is EAGVAQSPRYKIIEKRQSVAFWCNPISGHATLYWYQQILGQGPKLLIQFQNNGVVDDSQLPKDRFSAERLKGVDSTLKIQPAKLEDSAVYLCASMRGRAYNEQFFGPGTRLTVL.

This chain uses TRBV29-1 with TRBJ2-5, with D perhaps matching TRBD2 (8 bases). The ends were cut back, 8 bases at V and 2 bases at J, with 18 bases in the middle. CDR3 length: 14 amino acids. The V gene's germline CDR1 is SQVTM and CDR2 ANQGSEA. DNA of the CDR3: TGCAGCCTCCTTAGCGGGACAGAACAAGAGACCCAGTACTTC. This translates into CSLLSGTEQETQYF. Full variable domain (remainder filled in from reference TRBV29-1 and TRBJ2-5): SAVISQKPSRDICQRGTSLTIQCQVDSQVTMMFWYRQQPGQSLTLIATANQGSEATYESGFVIDKFPISRPNLTFSTLTVSNMSPEDSSIYLCSLLSGTEQETQYFGPGTRLLVL.

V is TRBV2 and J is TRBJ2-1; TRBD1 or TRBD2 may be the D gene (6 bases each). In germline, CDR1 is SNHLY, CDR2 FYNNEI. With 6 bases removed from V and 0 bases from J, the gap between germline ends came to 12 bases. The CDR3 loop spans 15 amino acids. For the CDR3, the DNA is TGTGCCAGCAGGGGGGGCGCGGGCTCCTACAATGAGCAGTTCTTC. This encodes CASRGGAGSYNEQFF.

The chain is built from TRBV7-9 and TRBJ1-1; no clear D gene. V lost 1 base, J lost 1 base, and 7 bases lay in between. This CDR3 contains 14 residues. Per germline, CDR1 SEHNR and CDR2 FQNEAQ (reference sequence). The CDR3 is CASSLGSANTEAFF. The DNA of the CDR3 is TGTGCCAGCAGCTTAGGGTCAGCGAACACTGAAGCTTTCTTT. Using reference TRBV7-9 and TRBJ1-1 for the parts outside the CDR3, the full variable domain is DTGVSQNPRHKITKRGQNVTFRCDPISEHNRLYWYRQTLGQGPEFLTYFQNEAQLEKSRLLSDRFSAERPKGSFSTLEIQRTEQGDSAMYLCASSLGSANTEAFFGQGTRLTVV.